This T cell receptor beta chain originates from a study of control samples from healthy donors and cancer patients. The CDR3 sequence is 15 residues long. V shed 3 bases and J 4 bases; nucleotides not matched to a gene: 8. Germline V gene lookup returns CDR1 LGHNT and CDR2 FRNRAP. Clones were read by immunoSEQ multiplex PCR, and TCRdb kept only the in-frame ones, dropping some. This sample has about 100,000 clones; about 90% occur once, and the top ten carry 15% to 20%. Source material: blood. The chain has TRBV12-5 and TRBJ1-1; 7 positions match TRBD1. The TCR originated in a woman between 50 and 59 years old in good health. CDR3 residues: CASGLTDREGTEAFF. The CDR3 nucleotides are TGTGCTAGTGGTTTAACCGACAGGGAGGGCACTGAAGCTTTCTTT.